This T cell receptor (beta chain) was observed in a study of technical replicates of blood from a few donors. The assay was immunoSEQ multiplex PCR, and TCRdb's table has in-frame clones only and misses some. Here the sample spans tens of thousands of clones, approximately 95% being singletons. V gave up 2 bases and J gave up 6 bases; unmatched junction bases: 3. The CDR3 runs 15 residues. The germline gives CDR1 KGHSH, CDR2 LQKENI. Material: T cells isolated from PBMCs. V usage is TRBV18 and J usage is TRBJ2-1; 11 bases match TRBD1. The sequence derives from a human donor in good health. The CDR3 is CASSPTGQGANEQFF. The CDR3 region has the DNA TGTGCCAGCTCACCAACAGGACAGGGGGCCAATGAGCAGTTCTTC.